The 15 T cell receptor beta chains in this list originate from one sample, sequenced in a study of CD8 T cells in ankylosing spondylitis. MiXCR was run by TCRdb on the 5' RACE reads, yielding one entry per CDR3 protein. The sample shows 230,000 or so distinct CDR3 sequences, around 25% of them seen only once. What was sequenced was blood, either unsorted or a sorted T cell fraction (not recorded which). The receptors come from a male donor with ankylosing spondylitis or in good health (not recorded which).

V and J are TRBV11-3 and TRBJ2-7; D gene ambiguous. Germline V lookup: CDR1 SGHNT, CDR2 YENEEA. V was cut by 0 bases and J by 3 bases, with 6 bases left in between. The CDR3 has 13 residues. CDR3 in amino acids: CASSLERRYEQYF. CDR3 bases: TGTGCCAGCAGCTTAGAACGACGCTACGAGCAGTACTTC.

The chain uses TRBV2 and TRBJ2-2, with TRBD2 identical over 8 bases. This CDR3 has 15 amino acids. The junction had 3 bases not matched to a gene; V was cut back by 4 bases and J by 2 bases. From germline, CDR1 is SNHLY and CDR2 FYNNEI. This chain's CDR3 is CASSVTSGNTGELFF. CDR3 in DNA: TGTGCCAGCAGTGTTACTAGCGGAAACACCGGGGAGCTGTTTTTT.

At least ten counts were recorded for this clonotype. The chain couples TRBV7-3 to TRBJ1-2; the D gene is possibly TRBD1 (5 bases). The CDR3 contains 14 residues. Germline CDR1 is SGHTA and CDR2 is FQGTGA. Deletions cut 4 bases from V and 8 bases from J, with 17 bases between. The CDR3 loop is CASSYRHSQGGYTF. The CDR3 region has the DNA TGTGCCAGCAGCTACCGACATTCCCAGGGAGGCTACACCTTC.

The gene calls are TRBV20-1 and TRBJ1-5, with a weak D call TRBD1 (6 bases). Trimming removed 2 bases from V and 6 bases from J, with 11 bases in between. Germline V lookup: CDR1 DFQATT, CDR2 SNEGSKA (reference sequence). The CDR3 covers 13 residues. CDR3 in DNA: TGCAGTGCTAGACGACAGGTCGGTCAGCCCCAGCATTTT. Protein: CSARRQVGQPQHF.

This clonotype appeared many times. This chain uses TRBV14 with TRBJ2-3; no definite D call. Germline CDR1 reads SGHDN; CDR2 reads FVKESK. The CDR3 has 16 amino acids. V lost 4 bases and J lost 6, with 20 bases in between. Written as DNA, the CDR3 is TGTGCCAGCAGCCCCAACGGGTTACGACTTTTTGATACGCAGTATTTT. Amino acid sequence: CASSPNGLRLFDTQYF.

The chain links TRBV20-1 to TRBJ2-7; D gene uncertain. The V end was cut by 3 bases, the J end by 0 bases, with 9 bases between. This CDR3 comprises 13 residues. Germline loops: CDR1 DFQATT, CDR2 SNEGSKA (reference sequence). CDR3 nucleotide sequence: TGCAGTGCTAGTAACCCGAGCTCCTACGAGCAGTACTTC. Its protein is CSASNPSSYEQYF.

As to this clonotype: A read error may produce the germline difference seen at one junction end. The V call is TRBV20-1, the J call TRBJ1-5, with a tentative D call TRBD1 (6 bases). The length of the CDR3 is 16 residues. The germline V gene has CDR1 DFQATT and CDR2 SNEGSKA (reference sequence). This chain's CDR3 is CCARDVGADSNQPQHF. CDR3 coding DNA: TGCTGTGCTAGAGATGTGGGGGCGGATAGCAATCAGCCCCAGCATTTT.

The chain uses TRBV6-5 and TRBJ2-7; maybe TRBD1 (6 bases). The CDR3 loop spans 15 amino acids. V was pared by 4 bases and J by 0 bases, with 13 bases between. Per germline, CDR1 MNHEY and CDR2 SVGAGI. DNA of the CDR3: TGTGCCAGCAGTTCCCCGAGCAGGGGCTCCTACGAGCAGTACTTC. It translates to CASSSPSRGSYEQYF.

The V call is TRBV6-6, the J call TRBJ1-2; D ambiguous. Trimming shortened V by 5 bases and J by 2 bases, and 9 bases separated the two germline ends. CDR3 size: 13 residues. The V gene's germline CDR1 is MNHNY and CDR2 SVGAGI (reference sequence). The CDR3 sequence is CASSSQINYGYTF. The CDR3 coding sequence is TGTGCCAGCAGTAGTCAGATAAACTATGGCTACACCTTC.

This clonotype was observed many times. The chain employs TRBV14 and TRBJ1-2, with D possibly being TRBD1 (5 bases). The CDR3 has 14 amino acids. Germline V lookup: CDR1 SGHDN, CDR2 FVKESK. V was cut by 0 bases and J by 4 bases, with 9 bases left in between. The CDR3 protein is CASSQDRRGYGYTF. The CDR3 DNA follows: TGTGCCAGCAGCCAAGATCGAAGGGGCTATGGCTACACCTTC.

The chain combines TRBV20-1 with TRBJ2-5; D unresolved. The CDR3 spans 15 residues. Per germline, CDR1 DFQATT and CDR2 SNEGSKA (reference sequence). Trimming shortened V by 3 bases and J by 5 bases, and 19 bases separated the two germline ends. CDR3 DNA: TGCAGTGCTAGGACCCGCGGTACCACTCGGGAGACCCAGTACTTC. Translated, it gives CSARTRGTTRETQYF.

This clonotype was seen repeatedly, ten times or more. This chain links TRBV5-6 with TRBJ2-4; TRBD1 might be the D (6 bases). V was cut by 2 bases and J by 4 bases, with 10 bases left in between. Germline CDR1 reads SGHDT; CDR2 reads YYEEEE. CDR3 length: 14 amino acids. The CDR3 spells CASSFRTDKNIQYF. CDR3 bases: TGTGCCAGCAGCTTCCGGACAGATAAAAACATTCAGTACTTC.

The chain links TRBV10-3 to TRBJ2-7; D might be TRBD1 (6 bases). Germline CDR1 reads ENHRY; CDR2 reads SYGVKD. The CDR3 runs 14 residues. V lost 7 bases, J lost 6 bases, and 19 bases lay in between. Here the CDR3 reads CAIMGLTQGTEQYF. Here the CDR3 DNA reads TGTGCCATCATGGGGCTTACACAGGGAACCGAGCAGTACTTC.

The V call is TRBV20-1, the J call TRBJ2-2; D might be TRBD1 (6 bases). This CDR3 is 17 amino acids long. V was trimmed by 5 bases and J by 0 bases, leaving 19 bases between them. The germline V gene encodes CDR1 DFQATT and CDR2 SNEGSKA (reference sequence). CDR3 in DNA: TGCAGTGCTCCCAGGACAGCCTTTCTCGCGAACACCGGGGAGCTGTTTTTT. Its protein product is CSAPRTAFLANTGELFF.

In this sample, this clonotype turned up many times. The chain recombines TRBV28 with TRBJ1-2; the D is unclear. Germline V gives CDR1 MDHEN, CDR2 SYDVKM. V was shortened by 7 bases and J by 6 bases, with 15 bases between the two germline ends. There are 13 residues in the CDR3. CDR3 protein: CASTLDTTHGYTF. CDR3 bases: TGTGCCAGCACCCTTGACACCACCCATGGCTACACCTTC.